The 19 T cell receptor beta chains presented below share a single source sample, sequenced in a study of OX40 agonist ivuxolimab in advanced cancers. Sequenced by immunoSEQ multiplex PCR; TCRdb stores in-frame clones only, minus some. The sample records 71,000 or so clones, approximately 93% being singletons. The material sequenced was CD4+ or CD8+ T cells sorted from blood, taken in a trial of the OX40 agonist ivuxolimab. These receptors came from an adult with an advanced solid tumor such as melanoma, head and neck, liver or kidney cancer.

This chain joins TRBV27 and TRBJ1-1; no reliable D call. CDR1 and CDR2 from the germline V gene are MNHEY and SMNVEV (reference sequence). V lost 5 bases, J lost 0 bases, and 10 bases lay in between. The CDR3 consists of 14 residues. CDR3 region: CASSNDFLNTEAFF. The DNA for the CDR3 is TGTGCCAGCAGTAATGATTTTTTGAACACTGAAGCTTTCTTT.

This clone was seen once. The V gene is TRBV11-2, the J gene TRBJ2-7; 11 nucleotides align to TRBD2. The CDR3 contains 16 residues. CDR1 is SGHAT and CDR2 is FQNNGV in the germline V gene. The V and J ends lost 4 bases and 0 bases, in that order; junction bases with no gene match: 5. In DNA, the CDR3 is TGTGCCAGCAGCTACCGTAGCGGGGGGGCCTCCTACGAGCAGTACTTC. This sequence encodes CASSYRSGGASYEQYF.

This clone was counted only a few times. The rearrangement uses TRBV27 and TRBJ1-1; D not certain. Germline V lookup: CDR1 MNHEY, CDR2 SMNVEV (reference sequence). CDR3 length equals 12 residues. Trimming pared 5 bases from V and 8 bases from J, leaving 12 bases between. The CDR3: CASSTPTREAFF. DNA for the CDR3: TGTGCCAGCAGTACACCAACACGGGAAGCTTTCTTT.

The chain couples TRBV5-6 to TRBJ2-7, with TRBD2 matching over 9 bases. The CDR3 is 15 amino acids. Trimming removed 2 bases from V and 3 bases from J; junction bases left unmatched: 6. Germline V lookup: CDR1 SGHDT, CDR2 YYEEEE. CDR3 residues: CASSFTSGRFYEQYF. CDR3 coding DNA: TGTGCCAGCAGCTTTACTAGCGGGCGATTCTACGAGCAGTACTTC.

This clone was observed a single time. The chain joins TRBV6-5 to TRBJ2-1, with TRBD1 as a possible D gene (6 bases). Germline-derived CDR1 and CDR2 are MNHEY and SVGAGI. The CDR3 is 14 residues long. Deletions cut 2 bases from V and 9 bases from J, with 14 bases between. The CDR3 bases are TGTGCCAGCAGTTACGCTTCAACAGGGACTGAGCAGTTCTTC. Translated: CASSYASTGTEQFF.

The V gene is TRBV5-1, the J gene TRBJ1-1; TRBD1 aligns across 9 bases. J lost 3 bases, V lost 4 bases, and 13 bases had no gene match. Germline loops: CDR1 SGHRS, CDR2 YFSETQ. This CDR3 is 17 amino acids long. CDR3 nucleotides: TGCGCCAGCAGCCCTGTACCGGGACAGGGTTTTCACACTGAAGCTTTCTTT. Translated: CASSPVPGQGFHTEAFF.

J is TRBJ1-2 and V is TRBV6-6, with D maybe TRBD1 (5 bases). The germline V gene has CDR1 MNHNY and CDR2 SVGAGI (reference sequence). With 7 bases removed from V and 10 bases from J, the gap between germline ends came to 16 bases. The CDR3 spans 12 residues. CDR3 bases: TGTGCCAGCACCTCTCGGGACTTTTCCTACACCTTC. Encoded protein: CASTSRDFSYTF.

The chain employs TRBV10-1 and TRBJ2-1; TRBD2 might be the D (6 bases). The V and J ends lost 10 bases and 0 bases respectively, with 28 bases between them. Germline CDR1 reads WNHNN; CDR2 reads SYGVQD (reference sequence). The CDR3 extends over 19 amino acids. The CDR3 DNA sequence: TGCGCCACCCCCGGGAGCCTCATGTGCATGAAGGGCTCCTACAATGAGCAGTTCTTC. It is translated as CATPGSLMCMKGSYNEQFF.

The V call is TRBV6-6, the J call TRBJ1-1; D is unclear. V was shortened by 2 bases and J by 1 base, with 5 bases between the two germline ends. The germline CDR1 and CDR2 sequences are MNHNY and SVGAGI (reference sequence). This CDR3 spans 13 amino acids. CDR3 DNA sequence: TGTGCCAGCAGTTACCCGAAGAACACTGAAGCTTTCTTT. Translation gives CASSYPKNTEAFF.

This clone occurred once. The rearrangement links TRBV27 to TRBJ2-5, with no clear D. Trimming left V 1 base short and J 1 base short, with 4 bases between. The CDR3 totals 13 residues. Germline V lookup: CDR1 MNHEY, CDR2 SMNVEV (reference sequence). The CDR3 protein is CASSLFFQETQYF. CDR3 DNA sequence: TGTGCCAGCAGTTTATTCTTCCAAGAGACCCAGTACTTC.

The chain carries TRBV7-6 and TRBJ2-7; TRBD1 matches 9 bases. J lost 2 bases, V lost 5 bases, and 4 bases had no gene match. Germline assignment: CDR1 SGHVS and CDR2 FNYEAQ. The CDR3 loop spans 14 amino acids. The CDR3 loop is CASSVGQGPYEQYF. CDR3 in DNA: TGTGCCAGCAGCGTGGGACAGGGACCCTACGAGCAGTACTTC.

J is TRBJ1-1 and V is TRBV27; 7 bases map to TRBD1. Germline trimming cut 5 bases from V and 4 bases from J; bases unmatched to any gene: 10. The CDR3 is made up of 15 amino acids. The germline CDR1 and CDR2 sequences are MNHEY and SMNVEV (reference sequence). CDR3 in DNA: TGTGCCAGCAGTCAACTGGACAGGTTGGGCACTGAAGCTTTCTTT. Translating gives CASSQLDRLGTEAFF.

The chain has TRBV27 and TRBJ1-5; D is possibly TRBD1 (6 bases). Germline V gene lookup returns CDR1 MNHEY and CDR2 SMNVEV (reference sequence). The length of the CDR3 is 15 residues. The V end lost 5 bases, the J end lost 4 bases, and 15 bases lay between the germline ends. CDR3 sequence (DNA): TGTGCCAGCAGTCAAAACGGACAGCCTAATCAGCCCCAGCATTTT. Translated, it gives CASSQNGQPNQPQHF.

The chain links TRBV27 to TRBJ1-4; 8 bases map to TRBD1. Germline V gives CDR1 MNHEY, CDR2 SMNVEV (reference sequence). The trim removed 4 bases at V and 7 bases at J, leaving 11 bases unmatched. The CDR3 covers 16 residues. The DNA for the CDR3 is TGTGCCAGCAGTTCCGTCCGGCCAGGGGGCATTGAAAAACTGTTTTTT. Translating it yields CASSSVRPGGIEKLFF.

The chain links TRBV10-3 to TRBJ2-7; the D gene is possibly TRBD1 (5 bases). This CDR3 has 15 amino acids. Trimming took 3 bases from V and 2 from J, leaving 14 bases between them. Germline assignment: CDR1 ENHRY and CDR2 SYGVKD. DNA of the CDR3: TGTGCCATCAGTGACCGCGACAGCCCGCCCTACGAGCAGTACTTC. Encoded protein: CAISDRDSPPYEQYF.

V is TRBV4-3 and J is TRBJ2-2, with TRBD2 matching over 12 bases. Trimming took 5 bases from V and 4 from J; bases not matched to a gene: 5. CDR1 is LGHNA, CDR2 YSLEER, per germline. This CDR3 has 16 amino acids. Written as DNA, the CDR3 is TGCGCCAGCAGCTCCACTAGCGGGGGGCCCACCGGGGAGCTGTTTTTT. This sequence encodes CASSSTSGGPTGELFF.

This clone appeared a few times. The CDR3 DNA sequence: TGTGCCACCCTGTGGGGGGCGCGTGGCTACACCTTC. It specifies CATLWGARGYTF. The J gene is TRBJ1-2, the V gene TRBV6-1; D is possibly TRBD1 (6 bases). V was pared by 10 bases and J by 7 bases, with 16 bases between. The germline CDR1 and CDR2 sequences are MNHNS and SASEGT. CDR3 size: 12 residues.

The genes are TRBV6-6 and TRBJ1-2; TRBD1 is a possible D gene (6 bases). Per germline, CDR1 MNHNY and CDR2 SVGAGI (reference sequence). The CDR3 is made up of 12 amino acids. The DNA for the CDR3 is TGTGCTACCAGATCGGGGGGCGATGGCTACACCTTC. Translating it yields CATRSGGDGYTF.

The genes are TRBV27 and TRBJ2-7; D might be TRBD2 (7 bases). This CDR3 comprises 14 residues. V lost 3 bases, J lost 2 bases, and 11 bases lay in between. From germline, CDR1 is MNHEY and CDR2 SMNVEV (reference sequence). The CDR3 reads CASSFKGGAYEQYF. The CDR3 DNA is TGTGCCAGCAGTTTTAAAGGGGGGGCCTACGAGCAGTACTTC.